This TCR beta chain was recorded in a study of cytomegalovirus exposure and HLA in healthy donors. Study-wide background: The 100 to 150 validation repertoires matched the 666 first-cohort repertoires in platform, a later analysis reported.

CDR1 SGHNT and CDR2 YYREEE come from the germline V gene (reference sequence). CDR3 length equals 14 residues. V was cut by 4 bases and J by 7 bases, with 14 bases left in between. With respect to this clone: Its antigen is still unknown.

The method was immunoSEQ multiplex PCR; TCRdb's version includes in-frame clones alone and lacks a portion of them. The data hold some 170,000 clones, with about 89% observed a single time. General study points: Confirmation in vitro established that a few CMV-associated chains were specific for CMV antigens. It was found in a later analysis that first-cohort TCR clusters tended to co-occur in the 90 to 150 validation repertoires.

A roughly 120-subject validation cohort, separate from the roughly 670-subject first cohort, supplied the donors. The specimen was PBMCs. This TCR was sampled from a man aged 18 to 30 in good health and CMV-seropositive. This rearrangement joins TRBV5-4 to TRBJ1-4, with D possibly matching TRBD1 (6 bases). CDR3 sequence: CASSLNRVGEKLFF. The CDR3 DNA reads TGTGCCAGCAGCCTAAACAGGGTTGGTGAAAAACTGTTTTTT.